This T cell receptor (beta chain) was found in a study of T cell responses to AZD1222 COVID-19 vaccine. Background on the study: Pooling covered second doses at about 4 or about 12 weeks.

The length of the CDR3 is 16 residues. Germline assignment: CDR1 SGHTA and CDR2 FQGNSA. Deletions cut 1 base from V and 0 bases from J, with 13 bases between. Findings and limits, study-wide: Reports say nearly half of spike-specific TCRs go after unmutated variant regions. Baseline serostatus was positive in only a handful of AZD1222 recipients.

Comment on this clone: The antigen is unknown.

The protocol was immunoSEQ multiplex PCR, while the TCRdb copy is restricted to in-frame clones and leaves out a portion. The top ten clones hold about 6% of a sample with roughly 90,000 clones, 65% to 90% of them seen once. This chain joins TRBV7-2 and TRBJ2-7; D is ambiguous. This receptor was taken from an adult in good health. The starting material was peripheral blood, obtained on day 0 of AZD1222 vaccination. In DNA, the CDR3 is TGTGCCAGCAGCTTAGACCCAGGTTTAAGCTCCTACGAGCAGTACTTC. Amino acids: CASSLDPGLSSYEQYF.